One and the same sample provided the 22 T cell receptor beta chains below, sequenced in a study of Graves' ophthalmopathy and Graves' hyperthyroidism (dated by TCRdb to between 2017 and 2018). Sequenced using an Illumina HiSeq 2000. For repertoire sequencing, the TCR beta CDR3 regions were amplified from RNA transcripts. The first round of RT-PCR was done with HTBI primers and the Qiagen OneStep RT-PCR kit, and was followed by a second round of multiplex PCR, then size selection and purification. TCRdb redid the processing of the public reads, applying fastp at Q25 and MiXCR, and retained in-frame beta chains. A single entry per CDR3 protein holds the most common genes and DNA from its merged rows. This sample holds 220,000 or so distinct CDR3 sequences; about 22% were observed only once. Of the sample, around two fifths falls within the top ten clones. The sample taken for sequencing was peripheral blood. The source of these receptors is a woman aged 50 to 60 with Graves' ophthalmopathy. Donor details come from another sample of the same person, matched by shared clones.

The chain uses TRBV6-1 and TRBJ1-2; possible D gene TRBD1, 6 bases. V lost 4 bases, J lost 1 base, and 16 bases lay in between. The length of the CDR3 is 16 residues. Germline CDR1 MNHNS, CDR2 SASEGT. CDR3 protein: CASSGIDRQINYGYTF. The DNA of the CDR3 is TGTGCCAGCAGTGGGATCGACAGGCAGATTAACTATGGCTACACCTTC.

This clonotype was observed at least ten times. The chain combines TRBV11-2 with TRBJ1-6; D ambiguous. Per the germline V gene, CDR1 is SGHAT and CDR2 is FQNNGV. The CDR3 is made up of 13 amino acids. V lost 0 bases and J lost 5, with 2 bases in between. The CDR3 sequence: CASSLDHNSPLHF. The CDR3 nucleotides read TGTGCCAGCAGCTTAGATCATAATTCACCCCTCCACTTT.

V gene TRBV7-2 combines with J gene TRBJ2-2; perhaps TRBD2 as D (6 bases). Germline-derived CDR1 and CDR2 are SGHTA and FQGNSA. With 5 bases removed from V and 5 bases from J, the gap between germline ends came to 12 bases. The CDR3 is made up of 14 amino acids. For the CDR3, the DNA is TGTGCCAGCAGCCGGGACTCTTCAACCGGGGAGCTGTTTTTT. It translates to CASSRDSSTGELFF.

V is TRBV7-2 and J is TRBJ2-5, with D unresolved. Germline V lookup: CDR1 SGHTA, CDR2 FQGNSA. V lost 1 base and J lost 4, with 13 bases in between. The CDR3 is made up of 15 amino acids. The chain's CDR3 is CASSLGTHRTETQYF. The CDR3 DNA follows: TGTGCCAGCAGCTTAGGCACCCACCGCACAGAGACCCAGTACTTC.

This clonotype appeared once. The chain employs TRBV27 and TRBJ1-6; no definite D call. In germline, CDR1 is MNHEY, CDR2 SMNVEV (reference sequence). This CDR3 has 12 residues. V was clipped by 3 bases and J by 8 bases, with 5 bases between them. The CDR3, as DNA: TGTGCCAGCAGTTTCCCCTATTCACCCCTCCACTTT. Protein sequence: CASSFPYSPLHF.

This clonotype was seen repeatedly, ten times or more. The genes are TRBV7-8 and TRBJ2-5; no firm D call. The CDR3 extends over 13 amino acids. V was clipped by 5 bases and J by 4 bases, with 11 bases between them. Germline V gives CDR1 SGHVS, CDR2 FQNEAQ. The CDR3 sequence is CASSRSITETQYF. The CDR3 nucleotides read TGTGCCAGCAGCCGATCAATTACAGAGACCCAGTACTTC.

A note on this clonotype: Sequence at one end of the junction differs from germline and may be a read error. This chain links TRBV20-1 with TRBJ1-5; D remains ambiguous. This CDR3 is built from 10 residues. In germline, CDR1 is DFQATT, CDR2 SNEGSKA (reference sequence). CDR3 in DNA: TGCAGTGCCCTAAATCCGCCCCAGCATTTT. Its protein product is CSALNPPQHF.

In this sample, this clonotype turned up many times. This chain links TRBV25-1 with TRBJ1-2; a possible D gene is TRBD1 (5 bases). CDR3 length equals 12 residues. Germline loops: CDR1 MGHDK, CDR2 SYGVNS. The V and J ends lost 7 bases and 5 bases respectively, with 11 bases between them. The CDR3 sequence is CASTGGLYGYTF. The CDR3, as DNA: TGTGCCAGCACGGGGGGTCTTTATGGCTACACCTTC.

The V and J genes are TRBV6-9 and TRBJ2-7; the match to TRBD2 covers 7 bases. This CDR3 comprises 19 residues. Germline V gene data show CDR1 as MNHGY and CDR2 as SVAAGI. V trimming: 2 bases; J trimming: 4 bases; junction bases outside the gene matches: 20. CDR3 sequence (DNA): TGTGCCAGCAGTTATCGTGTGGCTAGCGGCGAGCCAGCCAAATACGAGCAGTACTTC. It specifies CASSYRVASGEPAKYEQYF.

CDR3 protein: CASSLRFDTIYF. In nucleotides, the CDR3 is TGTGCCAGCAGCCTCCGTTTTGACACCATATATTTT. The genes are TRBV12-3 or TRBV12-4 and TRBJ1-3; D gene uncertain. The CDR3 totals 12 residues. The V end lost 6 bases, the J end lost 8 bases, and 11 bases lay between the germline ends.

There are many counts of this clonotype. J is TRBJ1-1 and V is TRBV9; D gene ambiguous. Per germline, CDR1 SGDLS and CDR2 YYNGEE. This CDR3 contains 14 residues. V lost 2 bases, J lost 5 bases, and 13 bases lay in between. DNA of the CDR3: TGTGCCAGCAGCGTGGCACCCCGAAGGACTGAAGCTTTCTTT. This gives the protein CASSVAPRRTEAFF.

This clonotype was detected many times. The chain couples TRBV6-5 to TRBJ2-7, with 7 positions matching TRBD1. V gave up 8 bases and J gave up 6 bases; unmatched junction bases: 13. The CDR3 loop spans 14 amino acids. The V gene's germline CDR1 is MNHEY and CDR2 SVGAGI. The CDR3: CASGDRVGASEQYF. As DNA, the CDR3 is TGTGCCAGCGGAGACAGGGTCGGGGCCTCCGAGCAGTACTTC.

DNA of the CDR3: TGTGCCACAACAAGTACCAACCAAGCCTACGAGCAGTACTTC. This codes for CATTSTNQAYEQYF. The chain combines TRBV19 with TRBJ2-7, with unresolved D. Trimming removed 10 bases from V and 2 bases from J, with 18 bases in between. Germline assignment: CDR1 LNHDA and CDR2 SQIVND (reference sequence). The CDR3 sequence is 14 residues long.

As concerns this clonotype: Compared with germline, one end of the junction differs, possibly owing to a read error. V usage is TRBV24-1 and J usage is TRBJ1-1; D remains unclear. CDR1 and CDR2 (germline): KGHDR, SFDVKD. This CDR3 comprises 13 residues. Here the CDR3 DNA reads TGTGCTACCAGTGATTTATTCGGCACTGAAGCTTTCTTT. Its translation is CATSDLFGTEAFF.

This clonotype was seen at least ten times. This chain links TRBV20-1 with TRBJ2-5, with a weak D call TRBD2 (6 bases). V lost 4 bases and J 5 bases, leaving 14 bases between the germline ends. This CDR3 has 13 residues. Germline V CDR1 and CDR2: DFQATT, SNEGSKA (reference sequence). The CDR3 loop reads CSATPGLGETQYF. Written as DNA, the CDR3 is TGCAGTGCTACTCCGGGACTCGGGGAGACCCAGTACTTC.

The rearrangement links TRBV30 to TRBJ2-7, with D maybe TRBD2 (6 bases). CDR3 length equals 14 residues. V lost 2 bases and J lost 3, with 14 bases in between. Germline V gene lookup returns CDR1 GTSNPN and CDR2 SVGIG (reference sequence). The CDR3 region has the DNA TGTGCCTGGAGTCCAAGGCCCGGGGGCTACGAGCAGTACTTC. Its protein product is CAWSPRPGGYEQYF.

This clonotype occurred many times. This chain links TRBV5-1 with TRBJ2-5, with 7 bases identical to TRBD2. The CDR3 loop spans 14 amino acids. J gave up 2 bases and V 3 bases, and 4 bases lay outside the gene matches. From germline, CDR1 is SGHRS and CDR2 YFSETQ. CDR3 region: CASSWSGIQETQYF. For the CDR3, the DNA is TGCGCCAGCAGCTGGAGCGGGATTCAAGAGACCCAGTACTTC. The variable domain in full, with the rest retrieved from reference TRBV5-1 and TRBJ2-5, is KAGVTQTPRYLIKTRGQQVTLSCSPISGHRSVSWYQQTPGQGLQFLFEYFSETQRNKGNFPGRFSGRQFSNSRSEMNVSTLELGDSALYLCASSWSGIQETQYFGPGTRLLVL.

This clonotype occurred many times. The chain couples TRBV19 to TRBJ1-1, with 9 bases aligning to TRBD1. CDR1 is LNHDA, CDR2 SQIVND, per germline (reference sequence). V lost 3 bases and J lost 1; bases outside the gene matches: 6. This CDR3 is 16 amino acids long. The CDR3 sequence: CASSIVLDRGNTEAFF. The CDR3 nucleotides are TGTGCCAGTAGTATCGTCTTGGACAGGGGGAACACTGAAGCTTTCTTT. Using reference TRBV19 and TRBJ1-1 for the parts outside the CDR3, the full variable domain is DGGITQSPKYLFRKEGQNVTLSCEQNLNHDAMYWYRQDPGQGLRLIYYSQIVNDFQKGDIAEGYSVSREKKESFPLTVTSAQKNPTAFYLCASSIVLDRGNTEAFFGQGTRLTVV.

A few counts support this clonotype. The CDR3 DNA is TGTGCCAGCTCGCAAGACAGGGGGGATAACTATGGCTACACCTTC. Its translation is CASSQDRGDNYGYTF. The chain joins TRBV18 to TRBJ1-2; 9 nucleotides line up with TRBD1. Trimming removed 6 bases from V and 1 base from J; junction bases left unmatched: 6. Germline V gene lookup returns CDR1 KGHSH and CDR2 LQKENI. The CDR3 loop spans 15 amino acids.

This clonotype has at least ten counts. The CDR3 region has the DNA TGCAGTGCCGAGGACCGTTACCAAGCTGAAGCTTTCTTT. This encodes CSAEDRYQAEAFF. The V gene is TRBV20-1, the J gene TRBJ1-1; the D is unclear. CDR1 is DFQATT, CDR2 SNEGSKA, per germline (reference sequence). V was cut by 6 bases and J by 6 bases, with 17 bases left in between. The CDR3 consists of 13 residues.

This clonotype has ten or more counts. V gene TRBV5-1 combines with J gene TRBJ2-6; D uncertain. Trimming took off 4 bases at V and 0 bases at J, with 14 bases between the two ends. The CDR3 extends over 17 amino acids. CDR1 is SGHRS, CDR2 YFSETQ, per germline. The CDR3 loop reads CASSLVPRFSGANVLTF. As DNA, the CDR3 is TGCGCCAGCAGCCTGGTTCCACGGTTCTCTGGGGCCAACGTCCTGACTTTC.

This clonotype appeared many times. The genes are TRBV4-2 and TRBJ1-1; D uncertain. This CDR3 region has 15 residues. Germline V CDR1 and CDR2: LGHNA, YNFKEQ. The V and J ends lost 2 bases and 2 bases respectively, with 12 bases between them. The CDR3 DNA sequence: TGTGCCAGCAGCCAACTTCCAGGAGTTAACACTGAAGCTTTCTTT. This codes for CASSQLPGVNTEAFF.